Following are 29 T cell receptor beta chains from one sample sequenced in a study of T cell responses to AZD1222 COVID-19 vaccine. Only in-frame clones appear in the TCRdb table, and some are missing; sequencing was by immunoSEQ multiplex PCR. The sample holds roughly 100,000 clones, roughly 90% seen once. The input for sequencing was peripheral blood, taken 28 days after the second AZD1222 dose. The receptors stem from an adult who received the AZD1222 COVID-19 vaccine.

The rearrangement links TRBV5-1 to TRBJ1-4, with TRBD1 identical over 7 bases. Germline CDR1 and CDR2: SGHRS and YFSETQ. The CDR3 sequence is 15 residues long. The V segment lost 2 bases and the J segment 4 bases; nucleotides outside the gene matches: 5. CDR3 sequence (DNA): TGCGCCAGCAGCTTCGGCGACAGGGATAATGAAAAACTGTTTTTT. Translation: CASSFGDRDNEKLFF.

The CDR3 sequence is CASSLGGVDIQYF. For the CDR3, the DNA is TGTGCCAGCAGCCTTGGGGGTGTGGACATTCAGTACTTC. This chain uses TRBV3-1 (or the pseudogene TRBV3-2) with TRBJ2-4; D assignment may be TRBD1 or TRBD2 (5 bases each). The germline CDR1 and CDR2 sequences are LGHDT and YNNKEL (reference sequence). CDR3 length: 13 amino acids. V lost 4 bases and J 8 bases, leaving 12 bases between the germline ends.

This chain joins TRBV3-1 (or the pseudogene TRBV3-2) and TRBJ2-7; 11 bases line up with TRBD2. This CDR3 is 15 amino acids long. Germline V gene data show CDR1 as LGHDT and CDR2 as YNNKEL (reference sequence). With V trimmed by 4 bases and J by 6 bases, 8 bases remained unmatched. The CDR3 spells CASSRIAGGPPEQYF. Here the CDR3 DNA reads TGTGCCAGCAGCCGCATAGCGGGAGGGCCTCCCGAGCAGTACTTC.

This clone was picked up one time. This chain uses TRBV4-1 with TRBJ2-4; 7 nucleotides line up with TRBD1. The CDR3 contains 14 residues. Germline V lookup: CDR1 MGHRA, CDR2 YSYEKL. Losses at the gene ends were 3 bases for V and 7 bases for J; bases not matched to a gene: 6. Here the CDR3 reads CASSQADRVNIQYF. CDR3 coding DNA: TGCGCCAGCAGCCAGGCCGACAGGGTCAACATTCAGTACTTC.

The chain employs TRBV6-5 and TRBJ2-3, with 7 bases identical to TRBD1. V dropped 6 bases and J dropped 2; count of bases not matched to a gene: 8. Germline V gene lookup returns CDR1 MNHEY and CDR2 SVGAGI. The CDR3 length is 15 residues. CDR3 protein: CASRYRDRATDTQYF. For the CDR3, the DNA is TGTGCCAGCAGGTACCGCGACAGGGCCACAGATACGCAGTATTTT.

The chain is built from TRBV28 and TRBJ1-4, with D tentatively TRBD1 (5 bases). Looked up from germline, CDR1 is MDHEN and CDR2 is SYDVKM. The CDR3 is made up of 13 amino acids. The V gene lost 11 bases and the J gene lost 5 bases, with 15 bases spanning the gap. CDR3 residues: CASWGGENEKLFF. CDR3 in DNA: TGTGCCTCCTGGGGGGGGGAGAATGAAAAACTGTTTTTT.

This chain uses TRBV2 with TRBJ2-7, with 12 bases matching TRBD2. V shed 1 base, J shed 5 bases, and the junction held 9 bases outside the gene matches. CDR1 is SNHLY, CDR2 FYNNEI, per germline. The CDR3 sequence is 17 residues long. The CDR3 sequence is CASSEGLAGGSLDEQYF. The CDR3 nucleotides read TGTGCCAGCAGTGAAGGCCTAGCGGGAGGGTCCCTCGACGAGCAGTACTTC.

This sequence joins TRBV10-2 and TRBJ2-1, with 9 bases aligning to TRBD2. The CDR3 consists of 14 residues. V dropped 10 bases and J dropped 6; count of bases not matched to a gene: 10. Germline V lookup: CDR1 WSHSY, CDR2 SAAADI. Here the CDR3 DNA reads TGCGCCACCTTCAGTAGCGGGAGTGGCAATGAGCAGTTCTTC. It specifies CATFSSGSGNEQFF.

This sequence joins TRBV12-1 and TRBJ2-2. TRBV12-1 is listed as a pseudogene. The CDR3 length is 13 residues. CDR3 in DNA: TGTGCCAGCAGCCTTAACCGTACCGGGGAGCTGTTTTTT. Its protein is CASSLNRTGELFF.

The sample holds one count of this clone. The CDR3 loop is CASSLPTGSTDTQYF. The CDR3 DNA is TGTGCCAGCAGTTTACCGACAGGGAGTACAGATACGCAGTATTTT. This chain joins TRBV28 and TRBJ2-3, with 7 bases identical to TRBD1. CDR1 and CDR2 from the germline V gene are MDHEN and SYDVKM. The CDR3 is made up of 15 amino acids. Germline trimming cut 2 bases from V and 3 bases from J; bases unmatched to any gene: 5.

The J gene is TRBJ1-3, the V gene TRBV15, with TRBD1 as a possible D gene (5 bases). The germline V gene encodes CDR1 LNHNV and CDR2 YYDKDF (reference sequence). Trimming removed 5 bases at V and 0 bases at J, with 8 bases between. This CDR3 is built from 14 residues. The CDR3 reads CATSRDGSGNTIYF. CDR3 bases: TGTGCCACCAGCCGGGACGGCTCTGGAAACACCATATATTTT.

The table lists this clone with a count of one. CDR3 in amino acids: CASSSQGGNIQYF. The CDR3 DNA reads TGCGCCAGCAGCTCCCAGGGGGGAAACATTCAGTACTTC. The chain links TRBV5-1 to TRBJ2-4; a weak D match, TRBD1 (7 bases). The CDR3 is made up of 13 amino acids. V lost 3 bases and J lost 6, with 10 bases in between. Germline V gene lookup returns CDR1 SGHRS and CDR2 YFSETQ.

CDR3 DNA: TGTGCCAGCAGCACCGGACAGGGCAACTATGGCTACACCTTC. Translation: CASSTGQGNYGYTF. V usage is TRBV5-4 and J usage is TRBJ1-2; the match to TRBD1 covers 8 bases. J lost 2 bases, V lost 4 bases, and 4 bases had no gene match. Germline loops: CDR1 SGHNT, CDR2 YYREEE (reference sequence). CDR3 length equals 14 residues.

V gene TRBV9 combines with J gene TRBJ2-5; possibly TRBD1 for D (5 bases). Germline CDR1 SGDLS, CDR2 YYNGEE. The CDR3 loop spans 16 amino acids. V lost 1 base and J 2 bases, leaving 15 bases between the germline ends. CDR3 region: CASSVTQGFAQETQYF. In DNA, the CDR3 is TGTGCCAGCAGCGTAACCCAGGGCTTTGCTCAAGAGACCCAGTACTTC.

The rearrangement links TRBV5-4 to TRBJ2-7; D tentatively fits TRBD1 or TRBD2 (5 bases each). Trimming cost V 5 bases and J 1 base, with 13 bases left between them. This CDR3 is 14 amino acids long. CDR1 is SGHNT, CDR2 YYREEE, per germline (reference sequence). DNA for the CDR3: TGTGCCAGCAGTCGGGACCCGGATTCCTACGAGCAGTACTTC. Protein sequence: CASSRDPDSYEQYF.

V gene TRBV19 combines with J gene TRBJ1-4, with TRBD1 matching 8 bases. With V trimmed by 8 bases and J by 14 bases, 16 bases remained unmatched. Germline CDR1 reads LNHDA; CDR2 reads SQIVND (reference sequence). The CDR3 totals 14 residues. The CDR3 sequence: CASLAQGGIPSLFF. In DNA, the CDR3 is TGTGCCAGTCTGGCACAGGGGGGCATTCCGTCGCTGTTTTTT. Together with reference TRBV19 and TRBJ1-4, the CDR3 gives the full variable domain: DGGITQSPKYLFRKEGQNVTLSCEQNLNHDAMYWYRQDPGQGLRLIYYSQIVNDFQKGDIAEGYSVSREKKESFPLTVTSAQKNPTAFYLCASLAQGGIPSLFFGSGTQLSVL.

The V call is TRBV5-1, the J call TRBJ2-7; 7 bases are a match to TRBD1. V was clipped by 0 bases and J by 6 bases; unmatched bases: 6. The CDR3 is 14 residues long. Germline CDR1 is SGHRS and CDR2 is YFSETQ. CDR3 loop: CASSLAVQGREQYF. The CDR3 DNA is TGCGCCAGCAGCTTGGCCGTACAGGGGCGCGAGCAGTACTTC.

This clone was detected only once. This chain uses TRBV3-1 (or the pseudogene TRBV3-2) with TRBJ2-1, with D perhaps matching TRBD2 (5 bases). The CDR3 is made up of 15 amino acids. The germline V gene encodes CDR1 LGHDT and CDR2 YNNKEL (reference sequence). V lost 6 bases, J lost 5 bases, and 17 bases lay in between. CDR3 DNA: TGTGCCAGCAGTCGGACTCAAACGAACCACAATGAGCAGTTCTTC. Protein sequence: CASSRTQTNHNEQFF.

This chain connects TRBV4-1 to TRBJ1-2; maybe TRBD1 (5 bases). V shed 0 bases and J shed 5 bases, with 19 bases lying between them. This CDR3 contains 17 residues. Germline values: CDR1 MGHRA, CDR2 YSYEKL. The chain's CDR3 is CASSQEGASQGLYGYTF. DNA of the CDR3: TGCGCCAGCAGCCAAGAAGGAGCGAGCCAGGGACTTTATGGCTACACCTTC.

For the CDR3, the DNA is TGCGCCAGCAGCCAAGCTTACAGGGGGCTAACTGAAGCTTTCTTT. It is translated as CASSQAYRGLTEAFF. The chain uses TRBV4-1 and TRBJ1-1; the match to TRBD1 covers 9 bases. With 1 base clipped from V and 5 bases from J, the junction kept 5 bases outside the gene matches. Germline values: CDR1 MGHRA, CDR2 YSYEKL. The CDR3 is 15 residues long.

J is TRBJ1-1 and V is TRBV19; no definite D call. Germline V lookup: CDR1 LNHDA, CDR2 SQIVND (reference sequence). Trimming took 6 bases from V and 2 from J, leaving 13 bases between them. The CDR3 runs 14 residues. The CDR3 protein is CASSPRWTNTEAFF. In nucleotides, the CDR3 is TGTGCCAGTAGCCCAAGATGGACCAACACTGAAGCTTTCTTT.

The V and J genes are TRBV5-4 and TRBJ2-7; no firm D call. The CDR3 spans 11 residues. From germline, CDR1 is SGHNT and CDR2 YYREEE (reference sequence). V dropped 6 bases and J dropped 3 bases, with 7 bases sitting between them. The CDR3 region is CASTSGYEQYF. CDR3 DNA: TGTGCCAGCACCTCGGGCTACGAGCAGTACTTC.

The chain has TRBV18 and TRBJ2-5; no definite D call. The germline V gene encodes CDR1 KGHSH and CDR2 LQKENI. The CDR3 is 11 residues long. Trimming cost V 6 bases and J 7 bases, with 9 bases left between them. CDR3 sequence: CASSPERTQYF. The CDR3 nucleotides read TGTGCCAGCTCCCCCGAGAGGACCCAGTACTTC.

In its sample, this clone was seen once. V usage is TRBV28 and J usage is TRBJ2-1, with 10 bases fitting TRBD2. CDR1 MDHEN and CDR2 SYDVKM come from the germline V gene. The CDR3 runs 15 residues. The V segment lost 7 bases and the J segment 9 bases; nucleotides outside the gene matches: 12. CDR3 sequence: CASTLLAGVFSEQFF. Written as DNA, the CDR3 is TGTGCCAGCACCCTGCTAGCGGGAGTTTTTAGTGAGCAGTTCTTC.

The chain links TRBV19 to TRBJ2-1; D is unclear. The CDR3 loop spans 15 amino acids. V shed 7 bases and J shed 2 bases, with 15 bases lying between them. From germline, CDR1 is LNHDA and CDR2 SQIVND (reference sequence). The CDR3 DNA follows: TGTGCCAGTAATGCTGGAGACGCGGCCTACAATGAGCAGTTCTTC. Protein sequence: CASNAGDAAYNEQFF.

CDR3 DNA sequence: TGCGCCAGCCTAGGACAGACTAGCACAGATACGCAGTATTTT. Residues: CASLGQTSTDTQYF. The chain carries TRBV5-1 and TRBJ2-3, with D perhaps matching TRBD1 (6 bases). CDR1 is SGHRS and CDR2 is YFSETQ in the germline V gene. The CDR3 contains 14 residues. V was cut by 7 bases and J by 0 bases, with 12 bases left in between.

The chain couples TRBV28 to TRBJ1-1, with a possible D match to TRBD1 (5 bases). This CDR3 region has 13 residues. In germline, CDR1 is MDHEN, CDR2 SYDVKM. Trimming pared 6 bases from V and 6 bases from J, leaving 14 bases between. The CDR3: CASSLQGLAEAFF. The CDR3 bases are TGTGCCAGCAGCCTGCAGGGTTTGGCTGAAGCTTTCTTT.

This clone was picked up one time. The rearrangement links TRBV3-1 (or the pseudogene TRBV3-2) to TRBJ1-4; 7 positions agree with TRBD1. The CDR3 is 13 residues long. V gave up 4 bases and J gave up 8 bases; unmatched junction bases: 4. The germline V gene has CDR1 LGHDT and CDR2 YNNKEL (reference sequence). DNA of the CDR3: TGTGCCAGCAGCCTGACAGGGAGGGAAAAACTGTTTTTT. As protein: CASSLTGREKLFF.

The genes are TRBV10-2 and TRBJ2-7; a weak D match, TRBD1 (6 bases). Looked up from germline, CDR1 is WSHSY and CDR2 is SAAADI. The CDR3 is made up of 13 amino acids. V lost 7 bases and J 3 bases, leaving 13 bases between the germline ends. The CDR3: CASTVQGFYEQYF. The CDR3 DNA reads TGCGCCAGCACCGTGCAGGGGTTCTACGAGCAGTACTTC.